A selection of T cell receptor beta chains follows, all from one sample in a study of T cell changes during pregnancy in multiple sclerosis. Only in-frame clones appear in the TCRdb table, and some are missing; sequencing was by immunoSEQ multiplex PCR. The sample lists more than 55,000 clones, about 95% occurring once. The input for sequencing was CD8+ T cells from peripheral blood mononuclear cells, taken after pregnancy. The receptors were gathered from a female donor with multiple sclerosis, enrolled in a pregnancy study. The conserved cysteine and the conserved F or W are not part of the CDR3 here.

CDR3: ASSLGGPPSGNEQF
V: TRBV7-8

CDR3: ASSLAGLPYEQY
V: TRBV11-2

CDR3: ACSRGQVSEAF
V: TRBV30

CDR3: ASSTGLSDEQF
V: TRBV13

CDR3: ASAQGDSYGYT
V: TRBV30

CDR3: AREHNEQY
V: TRBV10-1

CDR3: ASSEARGGYT
V: TRBV6-1

CDR3: ASSLGQEAF
V: TRBV7-9

CDR3: ASSLSPLAEPGGELF
V: TRBV27

CDR3: AISETPGTGAYNEQF
V: TRBV10-3

CDR3: ASSSSGSTDTQY
V: TRBV14

CDR3: ASSQDRRNEKLF
V: TRBV5-1

CDR3: ASSSRDWSSYNEQF
V: TRBV27

CDR3: ASSSYTRDRTLLGANVLT
V: TRBV5-8

CDR3: ASSRNSGANVLT
V: TRBV27

CDR3: ARSESGGVYNEQF
V: TRBV5-3

CDR3: ASSLSSAGYEQY
V: TRBV28

CDR3: ASSGGTGLNEKLF
V: TRBV7-9

CDR3: ASSQDLMDEREAGEEQF
V: TRBV14

CDR3: ASSQDPGLALNEQF
V: TRBV4-3

CDR3: ASSISGATEAF
V: TRBV19

CDR3: ASSRTGRDTEAF
V: TRBV6-5

CDR3: ASSLGLGQGTNTEAF
V: TRBV5-1

CDR3: ASRAGGVADTQY
V: TRBV27

CDR3: ATSRVGGTGFYEQY
V: TRBV15

CDR3: ASGALVGLSGNTIY
V: TRBV12-5

CDR3: ASSHSNQPQH
V: TRBV27

CDR3: ASTAIGDTEAF
V: TRBV13

CDR3: ASSEATSGADTQY
V: TRBV6-1

CDR3: ASSGSGGGNTEAF
V: TRBV9

CDR3: ASSLSLAGILISTDTQY
V: TRBV28

CDR3: ASSRAGGTNTEAF
V: TRBV4-3

CDR3: ASSTTGGLVSYEQY
V: TRBV7-6

CDR3: ASSLNSGDEQY
V: TRBV7-3

CDR3: ASSQGLAGINEQF
V: TRBV27

CDR3: ASSSGLAGVRETQY
V: TRBV5-4

CDR3: ASSQEVRGLDTEAF
V: TRBV4-3

CDR3: ASSFVSEEGGEQF
V: TRBV12-1

CDR3: ASSDGQGASYEQY
V: TRBV2

CDR3: ASSPPAGAPDTQY
V: TRBV18

CDR3: ASSLPSSGNTIY
V: TRBV5-4

CDR3: ASRAGTSGIGEQF
V: TRBV11-2

CDR3: ASRDRPNEKLF
V: TRBV6-5

CDR3: ASSERSLGAYEQY
V: TRBV6-1

CDR3: ASSFVVGGAKEQF
V: TRBV7-9

CDR3: ASSATSGSTDTQY
V: TRBV6-4

CDR3: ASSGGLASSPPNTGELF
V: TRBV13

CDR3: ASSNHGQPYEQY
V: TRBV7-9

CDR3: ASSSRRTGLDYGYT
V: TRBV10-2

CDR3: ASSRGKRGGYGYT
V: TRBV21-1

CDR3: ASSAPRDYQETQY
V: TRBV28

CDR3: ASSVSTEQYEQY
V: TRBV9

CDR3: ASSFGQGDNVEPQH
V: TRBV19

CDR3: ASSPGHIYGYT
V: TRBV18